These 2 T cell receptor beta chains came from one sample sequenced in a study of T cell repertoires in cytomegalovirus infection. Which antigens these TCRs recognize remains unknown. TCRdb used MiXCR to reprocess the reads, holding one entry per CDR3 protein. The sample contains around 500,000 distinct CDR3 sequences, about 42% of which appear only once. Sequenced material: cultured PBMCs, taken from culture after CMV antigen stimulation. These receptors originate from a human donor in good health (CMV status not recorded). Some clones in this sample may be carry-over from other donors' samples.

Ten or more counts support this clonotype. The chain is built from TRBV7-9 and TRBJ2-1, with 10 bases lining up with TRBD2. Germline V gene sequence: CDR1 SEHNR, CDR2 FQNEAQ (reference sequence). Germline trimming cut 5 bases from V and 4 bases from J; bases unmatched to any gene: 17. The CDR3 has 19 residues. In nucleotides, the CDR3 is TGTGCCAGCAGCCCACCCTCGGGGGTTTCTAGCGGGAGATACAATGAGCAGTTCTTC. Its protein is CASSPPSGVSSGRYNEQFF.

A remark on this clonotype: The conserved phenylalanine or tryptophan is not found at the CDR3 terminus, so this likely reflects a read error. This chain uses TRBV10-3 with TRBJ1-5, with 8 nucleotides matching TRBD1. The CDR3 is 15 amino acids. Germline V gene sequence: CDR1 ENHRY, CDR2 SYGVKD. V lost 3 bases, J lost 5 bases, and 6 bases stayed unmatched. This CDR3 reads CAISDSYRGYQPQHS. In DNA form, the CDR3 reads TGTGCCATCAGTGACTCCTACAGGGGGTATCAGCCCCAGCATTCT.